This TCR beta chain was captured in a study of T cells in Graves' hyperthyroidism and ophthalmopathy. As concerns this clonotype: Antigen unknown.

TCR beta CDR3 region amplification was performed from RNA transcripts. HTBI primers drove first-round RT-PCR of the TCR CDR3. MiXCR, applied by TCRdb to the multiplex PCR reads, yields one record per CDR3 protein. The table includes about 340,000 distinct CDR3 sequences, 15% to 20% detected once. The CDR3 length is 15 residues. V lost 0 bases, J lost 0 bases, and 6 bases lay in between. The germline CDR1 and CDR2 sequences are MNHNY and SVGAGI (reference sequence). Disease duration under 2 months; hyperthyroidism patients were aged 18 to 65. Every diagnosis used clinical symptoms, serum thyroxine and TRAb, thyroid ultrasound and orbital computed tomography. Out of around 10 ml of fresh peripheral blood came the PBMCs. Study-wide results and limits: By a 13 V-J model, ophthalmopathy was set apart from stable hyperthyroidism.

The specimen sequenced was blood. The J gene is TRBJ1-5, the V gene TRBV6-6; D not certain. This TCR derives from a woman aged 45-65 years with Graves' hyperthyroidism. As DNA, the CDR3 is TGTGCCAGCAGTTACTCGTACGGTAGCAATCAGCCCCAGCATTTT. Its translation: CASSYSYGSNQPQHF.